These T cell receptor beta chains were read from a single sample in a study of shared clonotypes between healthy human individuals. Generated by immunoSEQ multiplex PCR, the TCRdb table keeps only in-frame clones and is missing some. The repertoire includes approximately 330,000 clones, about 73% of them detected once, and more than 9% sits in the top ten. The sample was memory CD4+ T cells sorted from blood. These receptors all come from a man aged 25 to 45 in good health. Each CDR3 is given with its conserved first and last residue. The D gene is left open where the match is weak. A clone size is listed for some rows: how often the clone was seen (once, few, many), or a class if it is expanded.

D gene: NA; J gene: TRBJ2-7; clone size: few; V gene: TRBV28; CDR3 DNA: TGTGCCAGCAGTCCCGGATGGGGTTCCTACGAGCAGTACTTC; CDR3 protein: CASSPGWGSYEQYF
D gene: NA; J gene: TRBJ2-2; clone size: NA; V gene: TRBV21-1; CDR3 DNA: TGTGCCAGCAGCAAAGTTCGGGAGCGCACCGGGGAGCTGTTTTTT; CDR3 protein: CASSKVRERTGELFF
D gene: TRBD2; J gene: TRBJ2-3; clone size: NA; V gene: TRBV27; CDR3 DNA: TGTGCCAGCAGTTTATCAGCGGGAGACAGCACAGATACGCAGTATTTT; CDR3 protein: CASSLSAGDSTDTQYF
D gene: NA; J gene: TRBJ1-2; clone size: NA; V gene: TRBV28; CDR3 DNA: TGTGCCAGCAGCCTCGACCGCAATAACTATGGCTACACCTTC; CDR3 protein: CASSLDRNNYGYTF
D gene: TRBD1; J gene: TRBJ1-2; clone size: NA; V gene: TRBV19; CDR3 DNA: TGTGCCAGTAGTATCTCGGGGACAGGGGGTATCTATGGCTACACCTTC; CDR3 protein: CASSISGTGGIYGYTF
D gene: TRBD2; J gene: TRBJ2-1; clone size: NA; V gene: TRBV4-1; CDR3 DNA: TGCGCCAGCAGCCCACTAGCAGCGGGAGGTTACGAGCAGTTCTTC; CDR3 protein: CASSPLAAGGYEQFF
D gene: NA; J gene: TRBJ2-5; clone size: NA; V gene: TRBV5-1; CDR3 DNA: TGCGCCAGCAACTCCGGACAGCAAGAGACCCAGTACTTC; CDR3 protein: CASNSGQQETQYF
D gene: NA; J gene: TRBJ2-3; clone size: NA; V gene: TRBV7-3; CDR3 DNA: TGTGCCAGCAGTTCGACTTCAGATACGCAGTATTTT; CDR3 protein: CASSSTSDTQYF
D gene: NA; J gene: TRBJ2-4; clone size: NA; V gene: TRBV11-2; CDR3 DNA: TGTGCCAGCAGCTTAGAATTAGCCAAAAACATTCAGTACTTC; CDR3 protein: CASSLELAKNIQYF
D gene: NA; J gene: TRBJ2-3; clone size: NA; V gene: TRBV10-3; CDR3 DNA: TGTGCCATCGGCGGCTTATGGCCAGATACGCAGTATTTT; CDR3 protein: CAIGGLWPDTQYF
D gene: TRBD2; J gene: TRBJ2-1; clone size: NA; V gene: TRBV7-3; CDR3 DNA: TGTGCCAGCAGCATTAGCGGGAGTTCCTACAATGAGCAGTTCTTC; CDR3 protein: CASSISGSSYNEQFF
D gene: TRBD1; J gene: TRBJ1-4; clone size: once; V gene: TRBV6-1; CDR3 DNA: TGTGCCAGCAATCGGGACAGGGGATATGAAAAACTGTTTTTT; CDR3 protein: CASNRDRGYEKLFF
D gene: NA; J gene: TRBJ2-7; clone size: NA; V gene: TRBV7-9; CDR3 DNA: TGTGCCAGCAGCCCACCCTGGATACCTGGCGAGCAGTACTTC; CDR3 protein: CASSPPWIPGEQYF
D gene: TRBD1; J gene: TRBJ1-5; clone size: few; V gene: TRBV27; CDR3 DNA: TGTGCCAGCAGTTCGTCCGGGACAGGGGTAGGACAGCCCCAGCATTTT; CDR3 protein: CASSSSGTGVGQPQHF
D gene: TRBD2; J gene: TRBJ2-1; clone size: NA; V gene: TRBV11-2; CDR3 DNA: TGTGCCAGCAGCTTACTTCTAGCGGGATCTCTGTCGAACAATGAGCAGTTCTTC; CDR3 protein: CASSLLLAGSLSNNEQFF
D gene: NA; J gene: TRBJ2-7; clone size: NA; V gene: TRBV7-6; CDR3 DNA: TGTGCCAGCAGCTCCCAGAGGGGCTCCTACGAGCAGTACTTC; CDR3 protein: CASSSQRGSYEQYF
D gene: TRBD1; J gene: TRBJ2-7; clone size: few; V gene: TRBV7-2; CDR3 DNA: TGTGCCAGCAGCTTAGGACAGGGTGGAGGCGAGCAGTACTTC; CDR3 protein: CASSLGQGGGEQYF
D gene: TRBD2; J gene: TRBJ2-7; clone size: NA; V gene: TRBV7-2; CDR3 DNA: TGTGCCAGCAGCTTAGCGTCTAGCGGGAGGGCCTACGAGCAGTACTTC; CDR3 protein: CASSLASSGRAYEQYF
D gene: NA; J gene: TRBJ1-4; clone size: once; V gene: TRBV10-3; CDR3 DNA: TGTGCCATCAGTGAATCGGCCGGGAAGGAAAAACTGTTTTTT; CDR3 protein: CAISESAGKEKLFF
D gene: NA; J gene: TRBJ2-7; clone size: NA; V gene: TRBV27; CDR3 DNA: TGTGCCAGCAGTTACAACCCGGGGTACGAGCAGTACTTC; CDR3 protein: CASSYNPGYEQYF
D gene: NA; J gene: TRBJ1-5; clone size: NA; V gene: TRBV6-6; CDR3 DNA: TGTGCCAGCAGCCCCGCCAGGGTGGCTCAGCCCCAGCATTTT; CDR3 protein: CASSPARVAQPQHF
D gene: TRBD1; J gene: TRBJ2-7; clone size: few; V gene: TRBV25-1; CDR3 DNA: TGTGCCAGCAGCCTTAGGGACAGGGGAACCTACGAGCAGTACTTC; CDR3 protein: CASSLRDRGTYEQYF
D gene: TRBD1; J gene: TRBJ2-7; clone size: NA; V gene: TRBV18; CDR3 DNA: TGTGCCAGCTCACCAATTCGGACAGGAACCTACGAGCAGTACTTC; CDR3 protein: CASSPIRTGTYEQYF
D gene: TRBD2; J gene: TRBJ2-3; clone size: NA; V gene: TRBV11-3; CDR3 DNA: TGTGCCAGCAGCTTAGGGATGACGCGGGAGGCCGGGGCAGATACGCAGTATTTT; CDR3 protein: CASSLGMTREAGADTQYF
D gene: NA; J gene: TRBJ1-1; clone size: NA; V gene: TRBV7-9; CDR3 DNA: TGTGCCAGCAGCCCCAAGGCGAAGGATGTTGAAGCTTTCTTT; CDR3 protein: CASSPKAKDVEAFF
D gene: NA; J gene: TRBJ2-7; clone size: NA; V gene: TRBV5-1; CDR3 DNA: TGCGCCAGCAGCTCTGTCGTGGGGTCCTACGAGCAGTACTTC; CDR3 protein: CASSSVVGSYEQYF